This TCR beta chain is drawn from a study of beta chain features in type 1 diabetes. About the research overall: Examination covered some 99,000,000 sorted cells spanning all samples.

With regard to this clone: Its specificity is not known. This specimen includes other DNA sequences encoding the same CDR3.

Broader study findings: Significant though moderate, a shortening of TCRB CDR3s appeared in all four CD4+ subsets of Type 1 diabetes patients.

Sequenced material consisted of expressed TCRB transcripts (all of the isolated RNA was reverse transcribed). Produced via immunoSEQ multiplex PCR; TCRdb's table is partial and in-frame only. The repertoire includes hundreds of thousands of clones, about a sixth of them detected once, and around 0.02% sits in the top ten. V lost 0 bases, J lost 5 bases, and 7 bases stayed unmatched. Germline V lookup: CDR1 MNHEY, CDR2 SVGAGI. The CDR3 length is 16 residues. The specimen was naive CD4+ T cells from blood. The gene calls are TRBV6-5 and TRBJ2-3, with 8 bases lining up with TRBD2. This sequence originates from a woman aged 18-29 years in good health. CDR3 region: CASSYSIPLAGDTQYF. The CDR3 coding sequence is TGTGCCAGCAGTTACTCGATACCGCTAGCGGGAGATACGCAGTATTTT.